The rows below give T cell receptor beta chains drawn from one sample of a study of blood T cell repertoires in COVID-19. TCRdb's table, derived via immunoSEQ multiplex PCR, lists solely in-frame clones and lacks some. The repertoire holds 80,000 to 130,000 clones, with 80% to 95% as singletons. The sequenced sample consisted of peripheral blood. Receptors originate from a man between 65 and 85 years old with acute or convalescent COVID-19. The CDR3 runs from the conserved cysteine through the conserved F or W. Each record gives: J gene, D gene, clone size, V gene, CDR3 protein, CDR3 DNA. A D gene is named only where the DNA matches it firmly. A clone size is listed for some rows: how often the clone was seen (once, few, many), or a class if it is expanded.

>TRBJ2-1|TRBD2|NA|TRBV3-1/TRBV3-2
CASSSTSGGDKGSYNEQFF
TGTGCCAGCAGCTCGACTAGCGGGGGGGATAAGGGCTCCTACAATGAGCAGTTCTTC
>TRBJ1-4|TRBD1|NA|TRBV5-1
CASSLGGAGEKLFF
TGCGCCAGCAGCTTAGGGGGCGCGGGGGAAAAACTGTTTTTT
>TRBJ2-1|NA|NA|TRBV30
CAWSVMGRGRFSYNEQFF
TGTGCCTGGAGTGTAATGGGGCGGGGGCGTTTCTCGTACAATGAGCAGTTCTTC
>TRBJ2-7|TRBD2|NA|TRBV3-1/TRBV3-2
CASSQPSAGDYEQYF
TGTGCCAGCAGCCAGCCGTCGGCGGGAGATTACGAGCAGTACTTC
>TRBJ1-1|TRBD1|few|TRBV2
CASTKAGGFTEAFF
TGTGCCAGTACCAAGGCAGGGGGTTTTACTGAAGCTTTCTTT
>TRBJ1-6|NA|few|TRBV27
CASSLTTGGSSPLHF
TGTGCCAGCAGCCTAACAACCGGGGGGAGTTCACCCCTCCACTTT
>TRBJ1-5|NA|NA|TRBV3-1/TRBV3-2
CASSQDGEGGQPQHF
TGTGCCAGCAGCCAAGATGGGGAGGGAGGCCAGCCCCAGCATTTT
>TRBJ2-1|NA|NA|TRBV24-1
CATSDPTAGSYNEQFF
TGCGCCACCAGTGATCCTACAGCAGGCTCCTACAATGAGCAGTTCTTC
>TRBJ2-1|NA|NA|TRBV7-3
CASSTKLAGSYNEQFF
TGTGCCAGCAGCACAAAGCTAGCTGGCTCCTACAATGAGCAGTTCTTC
>TRBJ2-3|NA|NA|TRBV24-1
CATSDSRRSDTQYF
TGTGCCACCAGTGATTCTCGGAGATCAGATACGCAGTATTTT